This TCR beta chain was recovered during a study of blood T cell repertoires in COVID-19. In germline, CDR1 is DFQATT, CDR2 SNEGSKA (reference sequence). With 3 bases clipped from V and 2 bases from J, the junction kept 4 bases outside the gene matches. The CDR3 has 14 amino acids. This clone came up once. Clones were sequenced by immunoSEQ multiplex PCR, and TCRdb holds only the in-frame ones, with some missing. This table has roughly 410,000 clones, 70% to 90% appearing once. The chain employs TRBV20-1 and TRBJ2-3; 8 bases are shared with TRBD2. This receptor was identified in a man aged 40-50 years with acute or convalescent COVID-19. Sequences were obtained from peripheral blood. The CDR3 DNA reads TGCAGTGCTAGTATAGCGGGATCCACAGATACGCAGTATTTT. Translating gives CSASIAGSTDTQYF.